Each of the 15 T cell receptor beta chains below was sequenced from the same sample in a study of cytomegalovirus exposure and HLA in healthy donors (dated by TCRdb to the late 2010s). The library was built by means of the immunoSEQ multiplex PCR assay. A mixture of 60 forward primers for TCR Vbeta segments and 13 reverse primers for TCR Jbeta segments was used in the multiplex PCR. The clones in this table, taken by TCRdb from immuneACCESS, are in-frame only. Not every clone is retained; where verified, under half of the shortfall comes from an unresolved V gene, and the cause of the rest is unknown. This sample has approximately 140,000 clones in its table, and about 82% of those were observed once. The ten largest account for 0.95% to 1.5% of the sample. Material for sequencing was PBMCs. The receptor set was obtained from a boy under 18 in good health and CMV-seronegative.

As to this clone: Other nucleotide sequences in the sample specify the same CDR3. This rearrangement joins TRBV9 to TRBJ2-7; 7 nucleotides agree with TRBD2. With 2 bases clipped from V and 0 bases from J, the junction kept 2 bases outside the gene matches. The CDR3 contains 14 residues. Germline CDR1 is SGDLS and CDR2 is YYNGEE. CDR3 nucleotide sequence: TGTGCCAGCAGCGTGGCTAGCGGCTCCTACGAGCAGTACTTC. This gives the protein CASSVASGSYEQYF.

The chain is built from TRBV15 and TRBJ2-3; TRBD2 matches at 7 bases. This CDR3 contains 11 residues. Germline V CDR1 and CDR2: LNHNV, YYDKDF (reference sequence). CDR3 coding DNA: TGTGCTAGCGGGAGCACAGATACGCAGTATTTT. Its protein is CASGSTDTQYF.

The rearrangement uses TRBV5-1 and TRBJ2-3; 7 bases align to TRBD1. Germline-derived CDR1 and CDR2 are SGHRS and YFSETQ. Trimming at V came to 0 bases and at J to 2 bases, leaving 9 bases not matched to a gene. The CDR3 has 17 residues. CDR3 in amino acids: CASSLDGRGTYTDTQYF. The CDR3 DNA is TGCGCCAGCAGCTTGGATGGCAGGGGGACATACACAGATACGCAGTATTTT. Variable domain in full (rest from reference TRBV5-1 and TRBJ2-3): KAGVTQTPRYLIKTRGQQVTLSCSPISGHRSVSWYQQTPGQGLQFLFEYFSETQRNKGNFPGRFSGRQFSNSRSEMNVSTLELGDSALYLCASSLDGRGTYTDTQYFGPGTRLTVL.

This clone has just one count. The V call is TRBV29-1, the J call TRBJ1-1, with D tentatively TRBD1 (5 bases). The V gene's germline CDR1 is SQVTM and CDR2 ANQGSEA. CDR3 size: 15 residues. Trimming removed 5 bases at V and 6 bases at J, with 22 bases between. This chain's CDR3 is CSVIGGSDFPPEAFF. In DNA, the CDR3 is TGCAGCGTTATTGGGGGGTCTGACTTCCCTCCTGAAGCTTTCTTT.

The chain has TRBV7-2 and TRBJ2-1, with 15 bases matching TRBD2. The germline V gene encodes CDR1 SGHTA and CDR2 FQGNSA. The CDR3 covers 16 residues. V shed 5 bases and J 6 bases; nucleotides not matched to a gene: 5. The CDR3 spells CASSRRTSGRGNEQFF. CDR3 DNA: TGTGCCAGCAGCCGCCGGACTAGCGGGAGGGGCAATGAGCAGTTCTTC.

This chain connects TRBV4-1 to TRBJ1-4; the D is unclear. The CDR3 extends over 13 amino acids. Germline values: CDR1 MGHRA, CDR2 YSYEKL. Deletions cut 3 bases from V and 4 bases from J, with 6 bases between. CDR3 in DNA: TGCGCCAGCAGCCAGGGCCTTAATGAAAAACTGTTTTTT. It is translated as CASSQGLNEKLFF.

The chain combines TRBV7-9 with TRBJ2-5; no definite D call. Trimming removed 3 bases at V and 3 bases at J, with 2 bases between. The germline V gene encodes CDR1 SEHNR and CDR2 FQNEAQ (reference sequence). The CDR3 spans 11 residues. DNA for the CDR3: TGTGCCAGCAGCTTTAAAGAGACCCAGTACTTC. It translates to CASSFKETQYF.

This clone was counted a single time. The chain uses TRBV11-3 and TRBJ2-7, with 10 bases aligning to TRBD1. The CDR3 contains 14 residues. Unmatched junction bases numbered 4, after V lost 3 bases and J lost 5 bases. The V gene's germline CDR1 is SGHNT and CDR2 YENEEA. CDR3 DNA: TGTGCCAGCAGCTTGGGACAGGGGCGCAACGAGCAGTACTTC. Residues: CASSLGQGRNEQYF.

CDR3: CASLGQGAGGAFF. CDR3 coding DNA: TGTGCCAGCTTGGGGCAGGGGGCCGGAGGAGCTTTCTTT. The chain carries TRBV19 and TRBJ1-1, with 8 bases that match TRBD1. The CDR3 has 13 residues. The V gene end was trimmed by 9 bases and the J gene end by 10 bases; junction bases not matched to a gene: 13. Germline lookup yields CDR1 LNHDA and CDR2 SQIVND (reference sequence).

The J gene is TRBJ2-7, the V gene TRBV6-6; 7 positions match TRBD1. Trimming removed 7 bases from V and 3 bases from J; junction bases left unmatched: 9. CDR1 and CDR2 (germline): MNHNY, SVGAGI (reference sequence). The length of the CDR3 is 14 residues. The CDR3 reads CASTLQGQGYEQYF. The CDR3 region has the DNA TGTGCCAGCACCCTACAGGGGCAGGGCTACGAGCAGTACTTC.

The CDR3 DNA is TGTGCCAGCAGTGAATGGAGGACGGGACTTTACAATGAGCAGTTCTTC. It codes for CASSEWRTGLYNEQFF. This chain joins TRBV6-1 and TRBJ2-1; weak D call: TRBD2 (6 bases). This CDR3 region has 16 residues. Germline V lookup: CDR1 MNHNS, CDR2 SASEGT. V dropped 2 bases and J dropped 4 bases, with 15 bases sitting between them.

V usage is TRBV19 and J usage is TRBJ1-5, with D possibly matching TRBD1 (6 bases). The germline CDR1 and CDR2 sequences are LNHDA and SQIVND (reference sequence). The CDR3 contains 16 residues. Trimming stripped 5 bases from V and 2 bases from J, with 16 bases between. CDR3 amino acids: CASSPERGGGNQPQHF. The DNA for the CDR3 is TGTGCCAGTAGTCCCGAGAGAGGGGGTGGCAATCAGCCCCAGCATTTT. The whole variable domain, filled in from reference TRBV19 and TRBJ1-5, reads DGGITQSPKYLFRKEGQNVTLSCEQNLNHDAMYWYRQDPGQGLRLIYYSQIVNDFQKGDIAEGYSVSREKKESFPLTVTSAQKNPTAFYLCASSPERGGGNQPQHFGDGTRLSIL.

The gene calls are TRBV7-2 and TRBJ2-5, with D possibly being TRBD2 (7 bases). The CDR3 totals 15 residues. Germline V gene lookup returns CDR1 SGHTA and CDR2 FQGNSA. V was trimmed by 5 bases and J by 5 bases, leaving 18 bases between them. The chain's CDR3 is CASSVPGGVEETQYF. CDR3 nucleotide sequence: TGTGCCAGCAGCGTCCCGGGGGGCGTTGAGGAGACCCAGTACTTC.

V gene TRBV5-1 combines with J gene TRBJ1-1; D is perhaps TRBD1 (6 bases). The length of the CDR3 is 16 residues. V dropped 1 base and J dropped 5 bases, with 18 bases sitting between them. Germline V lookup: CDR1 SGHRS, CDR2 YFSETQ. CDR3 sequence: CASSLRGGEQATEAFF. CDR3 sequence (DNA): TGCGCCAGCAGCTTGCGCGGGGGCGAGCAGGCAACTGAAGCTTTCTTT.

A remark on this clone: Other DNA sequences within the sample encode an identical CDR3. The chain links TRBV6-5 to TRBJ2-7; the match to TRBD1 covers 7 bases. Looked up from germline, CDR1 is MNHEY and CDR2 is SVGAGI. The CDR3 loop spans 14 amino acids. The V gene end was trimmed by 4 bases and the J gene end by 4 bases; junction bases not matched to a gene: 7. The CDR3 region has the DNA TGTGCCAGCAGTTCATCCGGGACAGCATACGAGCAGTACTTC. This gives the protein CASSSSGTAYEQYF.